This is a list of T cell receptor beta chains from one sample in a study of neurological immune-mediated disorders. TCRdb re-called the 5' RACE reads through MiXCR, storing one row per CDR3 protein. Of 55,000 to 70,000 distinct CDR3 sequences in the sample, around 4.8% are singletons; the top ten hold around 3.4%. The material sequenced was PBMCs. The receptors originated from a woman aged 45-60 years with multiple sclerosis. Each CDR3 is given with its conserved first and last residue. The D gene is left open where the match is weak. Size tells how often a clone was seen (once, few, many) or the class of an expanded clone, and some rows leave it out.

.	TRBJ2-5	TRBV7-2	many	TGTGCTGGCGCGGCGGGGAACCAAGAGACCCAGTACTTC	CAGAAGNQETQYF
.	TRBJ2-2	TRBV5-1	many	TGCGCCAGCAGCCTTATTCCGGGCCTTGGGAACACCGGGGAGCTGTTTTTT	CASSLIPGLGNTGELFF
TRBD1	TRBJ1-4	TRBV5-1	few	TGCGCCAGCAGCGTGGACAGGGGTAGCGAAAAACTGTTTTTT	CASSVDRGSEKLFF
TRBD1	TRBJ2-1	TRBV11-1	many	TGTGCCAGCAGCCCGCCAGGGACAGGGATCCGCAATGAGCAGTTCTTC	CASSPPGTGIRNEQFF
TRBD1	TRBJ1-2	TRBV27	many	TGTGCCAGCAGTTATTTTTCGGGACAGGGCTATGGCTACACCTTC	CASSYFSGQGYGYTF
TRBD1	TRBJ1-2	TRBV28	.	TGTGCCAGCAGTGACAGGGGTAGGGGCTACACCTTC	CASSDRGRGYTF
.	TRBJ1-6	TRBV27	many	TGTGCCAGCAGTTTAACACCGGTGAATAATTCACCCCTCCACTTT	CASSLTPVNNSPLHF
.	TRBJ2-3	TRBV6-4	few	TGTGCCAGCAGTCGAGGGACGGGAGCAGATACGCAGTATTTT	CASSRGTGADTQYF
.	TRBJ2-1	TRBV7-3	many	TGTGCCAGCAGCTTAGGGTCAGGATTGTACAATGAGCAGTTCTTC	CASSLGSGLYNEQFF
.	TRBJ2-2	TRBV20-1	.	TGCAGTGCTAACCCCCAAAGCACCGGGGAGCTGTTTTTT	CSANPQSTGELFF
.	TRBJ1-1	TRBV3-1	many	TGTGCCAGCAGCCAAGTGTCCGTGAACACTGAAGCTTTCTTT	CASSQVSVNTEAFF
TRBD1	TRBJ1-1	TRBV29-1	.	TGCAGCGTGGACAGGATGAACACTGAAGCTTTCTTT	CSVDRMNTEAFF
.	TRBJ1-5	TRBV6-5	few	TGTGCCAGCAGTTACTCGATTCTGGGGGACCAGCCCCAGAATTTT	CASSYSILGDQPQNF
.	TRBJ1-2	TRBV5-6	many	TGTGCCAGCAGCTTTTCAGGGATCAATGGCTACACCTTC	CASSFSGINGYTF
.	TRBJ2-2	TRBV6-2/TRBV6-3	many	TGTGCCTGTCAGGCCAGGGATGAGGACACCGGGGAGCTGTTTTTT	CACQARDEDTGELFF
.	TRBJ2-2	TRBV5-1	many	TGCGCCAGCAGCTTGGACCACACCGGGGAGCTGTTTTTT	CASSLDHTGELFF
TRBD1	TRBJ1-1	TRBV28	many	TGTGCCAGCAGCCCCACCGGGACAGGGAGGAACACTGAAGCTTTCTTT	CASSPTGTGRNTEAFF
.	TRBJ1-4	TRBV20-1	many	TGCAGTGCTAGAGATCCCGGGGCCGGGAATGAAAAACTGTTTTTT	CSARDPGAGNEKLFF
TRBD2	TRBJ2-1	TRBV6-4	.	TGTGCCAGCAGTGACGAGCGGGGGGACGGGCAGTTCTTC	CASSDERGDGQFF
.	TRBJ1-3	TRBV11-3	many	TGTGCCAGCAGCTTCCCGGGACCATTCTCTGGAAACACCATATATTTT	CASSFPGPFSGNTIYF
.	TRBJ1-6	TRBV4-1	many	TGCGCCAGCAGCCAAGTCGTTGGGGATATGGCCCTCCACTTT	CASSQVVGDMALHF
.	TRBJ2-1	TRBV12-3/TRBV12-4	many	TGTGCCAGCAGTTCCCCGAAAGGGGGGGGCAATGAGCAGTTCTTC	CASSSPKGGGNEQFF
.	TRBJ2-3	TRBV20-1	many	TGCAGTGCTAGTCAGACAGATACGCAGTATTTT	CSASQTDTQYF
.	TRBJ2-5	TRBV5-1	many	TGCGCCAGCAGCTTGGCAACGCCGGGGGAACGGACCCAGTACTTC	CASSLATPGERTQYF
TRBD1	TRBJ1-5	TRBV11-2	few	TGTGCCAGCAGCCGAGAGACAGGGGTTGGCAATCAGCCCCAGAATTTT	CASSRETGVGNQPQNF
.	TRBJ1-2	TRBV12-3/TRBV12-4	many	TGTGCCAGCAGAAACAGGGTGTCTTGGTATGGCTACACCTTC	CASRNRVSWYGYTF
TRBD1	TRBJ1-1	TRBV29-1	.	TGCAGCGTTGGACAGGGAGTCACTGAAGCTTTCTTT	CSVGQGVTEAFF
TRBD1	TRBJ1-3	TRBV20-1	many	TGCAGTGGGTCGACAGGGGCTGGAAACACCATATATTTT	CSGSTGAGNTIYF
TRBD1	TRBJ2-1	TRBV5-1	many	TGCGCCAGCAGGCCAGGGGGCTTGGGCTCCTACAATGAGCAGTTCTTC	CASRPGGLGSYNEQFF
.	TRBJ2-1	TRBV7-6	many	TGTGCCAGCAGCTTAGGGGGAGGCTACAATGAGCAGTTCTTC	CASSLGGGYNEQFF
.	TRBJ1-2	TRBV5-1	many	TGCGCCAGCAGCCATACCGACGGACTCCTCGAGGGGGGCTACACCTTC	CASSHTDGLLEGGYTF
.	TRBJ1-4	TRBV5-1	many	TGCGCCAGCAGCTTGGAAACAGGGAGAGATGAAAAACTGTTTTTT	CASSLETGRDEKLFF
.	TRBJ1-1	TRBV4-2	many	TGTGCCAGCAGCCAGGATGTTACAGAGAACACTGAAGCTTTCTTT	CASSQDVTENTEAFF
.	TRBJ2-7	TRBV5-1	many	TGCGCCAGCAGCTTGGAAGGGGGACGAAGAGGCTACGAGCAGTACTTC	CASSLEGGRRGYEQYF